This is a list of T cell receptor beta chains from one sample in a study of beta chain features in type 1 diabetes. Assay: immunoSEQ multiplex PCR; the TCRdb copy retains only in-frame clones and omits some. The sample shows some 900,000 clones, about a sixth of them seen only once. The material sequenced was naive CD4+ T cells from blood. These receptors all come from a woman aged 18-35 years in good health. Each CDR3 is given without its conserved first and last residue. Clone size is given for some rows only: seen once, a few or many times, or a class if the clone is expanded.

V: TRBV27
size: few
J: TRBJ2-7
CDR3: ASSFYSRSSYEQY

V: TRBV25-1
size: -
J: TRBJ1-2
CDR3: ASSDGQATGHGGYT

V: TRBV28
size: -
J: TRBJ2-7
CDR3: ASSSGQGLYEQY

V: TRBV20-1
size: few
J: TRBJ2-7
CDR3: SASMAEQY

V: TRBV6-5
size: few
J: TRBJ1-3
CDR3: ASSYNTGGGNTIY

V: TRBV4-2
size: -
J: TRBJ2-1
CDR3: ASSQDGQEYNEQF

V: TRBV9
size: few
J: TRBJ2-3
CDR3: ASTPRGNQDTQY

V: TRBV7-3
size: few
J: TRBJ2-5
CDR3: ASSLTGLRSETQY

V: TRBV5-1
size: -
J: TRBJ2-5
CDR3: ASSFGLAGVESETQY

V: TRBV15
size: few
J: TRBJ1-2
CDR3: ATSRDRGYGYT

V: TRBV7-2
size: few
J: TRBJ2-7
CDR3: ASSLPGPSLEQY

V: TRBV7-9
size: few
J: -
CDR3: AIQGLGEQY

V: TRBV6-1
size: -
J: TRBJ2-3
CDR3: ATGTWGTDTQY

V: TRBV5-1
size: few
J: TRBJ1-2
CDR3: ASSLGEGSGGYT

V: TRBV29-1
size: few
J: TRBJ2-7
CDR3: SASAGTVDYEQY

V: TRBV7-2
size: -
J: TRBJ2-1
CDR3: ASSRGQGTYNEQF

V: TRBV29-1
size: -
J: TRBJ2-5
CDR3: SAQGSQETQY

V: TRBV7-2
size: -
J: TRBJ2-7
CDR3: ASSLVGGVEQY

V: TRBV4-2
size: few
J: TRBJ1-1
CDR3: ASSQALRTGNTEAF

V: TRBV5-1
size: few
J: TRBJ2-7
CDR3: ASSLAPLAGLHEQY

V: TRBV6-8
size: -
J: TRBJ2-1
CDR3: ASSDRDSYNEQF

V: TRBV5-4
size: few
J: TRBJ2-1
CDR3: ASSPGLSGVYNEQF

V: TRBV2
size: -
J: TRBJ1-1
CDR3: ASKKGTANTEAF

V: TRBV2
size: few
J: TRBJ2-1
CDR3: ASSVDTYNEQF

V: TRBV5-1
size: -
J: TRBJ2-7
CDR3: ASSLTSGTASYEQY

V: TRBV6-6
size: few
J: TRBJ2-1
CDR3: ASIDQSGSSYNEQF